Below, 23 T cell receptor beta chains from the same sample are listed, as sequenced in a study of T cell responses to AZD1222 COVID-19 vaccine (dated by TCRdb to about 2021). The library was generated by the immunoSEQ multiplex PCR assay. TCRdb retrieved this table from immuneACCESS and kept in-frame rearrangements only. Not all clones are present; in checked studies, unresolved V genes account for under half, and no reason is known for the remainder. This sample lists some 120,000 clones; 90% were detected once. The ten biggest clones cover around 3.8% of the sample. Interpreted using the paper, the time point label stands for: about 28 days (+/-7) after the second vaccine dose. The treatment or condition label, as the study defines it: meningococcal conjugate vaccine given as trial control. Specimen: peripheral blood, collected 28 days after the second dose of the MenACWY control vaccine. Receptors originate from an adult who received the MenACWY meningococcal vaccine as a control.

This chain links TRBV5-6 with TRBJ2-5; 9 bases map to TRBD2. CDR3 length: 15 amino acids. Germline values: CDR1 SGHDT, CDR2 YYEEEE. With 0 bases clipped from V and 5 bases from J, the junction kept 5 bases outside the gene matches. The CDR3 DNA follows: TGTGCCAGCAGCTTGGGAAGCGGGAGGCGGGAGACCCAGTACTTC. Amino acid sequence: CASSLGSGRRETQYF.

The chain employs TRBV5-8 and TRBJ1-6; no definite D call. The CDR3 sequence is 13 residues long. Between the trimmed V and J ends, which lost 4 bases and 10 bases, there was a span of 12 bases. CDR1 is SGHTS and CDR2 is YDEGEE in the germline V gene. CDR3 sequence reads: CASSTPFRSPLHF. In DNA form, the CDR3 reads TGTGCCAGCAGCACCCCGTTTCGGTCACCCCTCCACTTT.

This chain connects TRBV19 to TRBJ1-2; 10 positions match TRBD1. The CDR3 is made up of 15 amino acids. Per the germline V gene, CDR1 is LNHDA and CDR2 is SQIVND (reference sequence). Losses at the gene ends were 4 bases for V and 5 bases for J; bases not matched to a gene: 7. The CDR3 DNA follows: TGTGCCAGTAGTACCTGGACAGGGGGTCGTTATGGCTACACCTTC. It yields the protein CASSTWTGGRYGYTF.

This chain joins TRBV9 and TRBJ1-4, with unresolved D. Deletions cut 4 bases from V and 0 bases from J, with 13 bases between. The CDR3 has 16 residues. Germline CDR1 reads SGDLS; CDR2 reads YYNGEE. The DNA for the CDR3 is TGTGCCAGCAGCACCACACCGACGGCAACTAATGAAAAACTGTTTTTT. This translates into CASSTTPTATNEKLFF.

As DNA, the CDR3 is TGTGCCAGCAGAGCCGGGACAGGGGAACCGAATGAGCAGTTCTTC. As protein: CASRAGTGEPNEQFF. V usage is TRBV6-5 and J usage is TRBJ2-1, with 10 bases identical to TRBD1. The CDR3 runs 15 residues. Germline lookup yields CDR1 MNHEY and CDR2 SVGAGI. With V trimmed by 6 bases and J by 7 bases, 9 bases remained unmatched.

This clone showed up just a few times. This chain uses TRBV10-1 with TRBJ1-1; D perhaps matches TRBD1 (5 bases). Germline CDR1 and CDR2: WNHNN and SYGVQD (reference sequence). Trimming cost V 9 bases and J 6 bases, with 17 bases left between them. The CDR3 runs to 13 residues. As DNA, the CDR3 is TGCGCCAGAAGAGAGGGGAGAGTCTCTGAAGCTTTCTTT. It encodes CARREGRVSEAFF.

The chain uses TRBV11-2 and TRBJ1-4, with 7 bases that match TRBD1. This CDR3 spans 12 amino acids. Germline V gives CDR1 SGHAT, CDR2 FQNNGV. The V segment lost 5 bases and the J segment 8 bases; nucleotides outside the gene matches: 2. The CDR3 coding sequence is TGTGCCAGCAGCCCAGGGGGAGAAAAACTGTTTTTT. Translation gives CASSPGGEKLFF.

The chain links TRBV2 to TRBJ1-3; 7 bases are shared with TRBD1. CDR3 length equals 16 residues. CDR1 is SNHLY, CDR2 FYNNEI, per germline. J gave up 0 bases and V 5 bases, and 7 bases lay outside the gene matches. The CDR3 region is CASSRRQGLSGNTIYF. CDR3 DNA sequence: TGTGCCAGCAGTCGCCGACAGGGACTCTCTGGAAACACCATATATTTT.

This chain connects TRBV5-4 to TRBJ1-6; 8 bases align to TRBD1. V lost 0 bases and J lost 7; bases outside the gene matches: 6. Germline V gene lookup returns CDR1 SGHNT and CDR2 YYREEE (reference sequence). The CDR3 is 16 amino acids. The CDR3 spells CASSLAQGVRNSPLHF. The CDR3 nucleotides read TGTGCCAGCAGCTTGGCACAGGGGGTGCGGAATTCACCCCTCCACTTT. Full variable domain (missing parts from reference TRBV5-4 and TRBJ1-6): ETGVTQSPTHLIKTRGQQVTLRCSSQSGHNTVSWYQQALGQGPQFIFQYYREEENGRGNFPPRFSGLQFPNYSSELNVNALELDDSALYLCASSLAQGVRNSPLHFGNGTRLTVT.

The genes are TRBV28 and TRBJ1-1, with 8 bases identical to TRBD1. Per germline, CDR1 MDHEN and CDR2 SYDVKM. This CDR3 has 10 amino acids. Trimming took 8 bases from V and 11 from J; bases not matched to a gene: 4. The CDR3 DNA follows: TGTGCCAGCGACAGGGGCGCCGCTTTCTTT. It encodes CASDRGAAFF.

V and J are TRBV6-5 and TRBJ2-2, with 10 bases identical to TRBD1. Trimming cost V 10 bases and J 7 bases; bases outside gene matches: 9. CDR1 and CDR2 from the germline V gene are MNHEY and SVGAGI. The CDR3 totals 14 residues. DNA for the CDR3: TGTGCCATCAACAAGGGACAGGGGAACGGGGAGCTGTTTTTT. It is translated as CAINKGQGNGELFF.

This clone was picked up one time. The genes are TRBV9 and TRBJ1-1, with 11 nucleotides matching TRBD1. Germline values: CDR1 SGDLS, CDR2 YYNGEE. The J segment lost 3 bases and the V segment lost 4 bases, leaving 8 bases of the junction unmatched. The CDR3 is 16 amino acids. The CDR3 coding sequence is TGTGCCAGCAGCAAAGGACAGGGGGCGATCGACACTGAAGCTTTCTTT. This sequence encodes CASSKGQGAIDTEAFF.

The chain carries TRBV29-1 and TRBJ2-7; 7 nucleotides match TRBD1. V shed 7 bases, J shed 5 bases, and the junction held 11 bases outside the gene matches. From germline, CDR1 is SQVTM and CDR2 ANQGSEA. CDR3 size: 13 residues. The CDR3 DNA follows: TGCAGCGCAATAGGGACAGTTGGAAACGAGCAGTACGTC. This translates into CSAIGTVGNEQYV.

The rearrangement uses TRBV27 and TRBJ2-3; TRBD1 is a possible D gene (6 bases). The V gene's germline CDR1 is MNHEY and CDR2 SMNVEV (reference sequence). The CDR3 runs 15 residues. V was pared by 7 bases and J by 2 bases, with 16 bases between. CDR3 protein: CASNDRKGYTDTQYF. Written as DNA, the CDR3 is TGTGCCAGCAACGACAGGAAGGGGTACACAGATACGCAGTATTTT.

The genes are TRBV11-2 and TRBJ1-1; a possible D gene is TRBD1 (5 bases). Germline V gene sequence: CDR1 SGHAT, CDR2 FQNNGV. V was clipped by 1 base and J by 0 bases, with 9 bases between them. The CDR3 contains 15 residues. The chain's CDR3 is CASSLGGSLNTEAFF. In nucleotides, the CDR3 is TGTGCCAGCAGCTTAGGGGGCAGTTTGAACACTGAAGCTTTCTTT.

This rearrangement joins TRBV11-2 to TRBJ2-3; 15 nucleotides agree with TRBD2. The CDR3 contains 18 residues. The J segment lost 4 bases and the V segment lost 5 bases, leaving 10 bases of the junction unmatched. CDR1 SGHAT and CDR2 FQNNGV come from the germline V gene. CDR3 in amino acids: CASSGGTSGRTSADTQYF. The CDR3 DNA reads as TGTGCCAGCAGCGGGGGGACTAGCGGGAGGACTAGCGCAGATACGCAGTATTTT.

This sequence joins TRBV7-9 and TRBJ2-5, with TRBD1 as a possible D gene (6 bases). V gave up 5 bases and J gave up 5 bases, with 12 bases separating them. CDR3 size: 13 residues. The germline V gene has CDR1 SEHNR and CDR2 FQNEAQ (reference sequence). The CDR3 here is CASSPWTVETQYF. DNA for the CDR3: TGTGCCAGCAGCCCGTGGACAGTCGAGACCCAGTACTTC.

This chain joins TRBV3-1 (or the pseudogene TRBV3-2) and TRBJ1-5; 7 bases map to TRBD1. The V segment lost 1 base and the J segment 2 bases; nucleotides outside the gene matches: 2. The V gene's germline CDR1 is LGHDT and CDR2 YNNKEL (reference sequence). This CDR3 spans 15 amino acids. The CDR3 protein is CASSQGDSRNQPQHF. CDR3 in DNA: TGTGCCAGCAGCCAAGGGGACAGCCGCAATCAGCCCCAGCATTTT.

The chain has TRBV28 and TRBJ1-2; D ambiguous. Germline V gives CDR1 MDHEN, CDR2 SYDVKM. Between the trimmed V and J ends, which lost 7 bases and 6 bases, there was a span of 18 bases. The CDR3 is made up of 14 amino acids. This chain's CDR3 is CASNSILFRDGYTF. CDR3 DNA sequence: TGTGCCAGCAATTCTATCCTCTTTAGGGATGGCTACACCTTC.

The chain combines TRBV15 with TRBJ1-4; the D is unclear. The CDR3 covers 15 residues. V lost 0 bases to trimming and J lost 3 bases, with 8 bases between them. The germline CDR1 and CDR2 sequences are LNHNV and YYDKDF (reference sequence). In DNA form, the CDR3 reads TGTGCCACCAGCAGAGATAAGGGAGCTAATGAAAAACTGTTTTTT. Encoded protein: CATSRDKGANEKLFF.

V and J are TRBV3-1 (or the pseudogene TRBV3-2) and TRBJ1-2; 10 positions match TRBD1. This CDR3 comprises 14 residues. Trimming cost V 3 bases and J 3 bases; bases outside gene matches: 1. Germline CDR1 reads LGHDT; CDR2 reads YNNKEL (reference sequence). The CDR3: CASSHGQGDYGYTF. CDR3 DNA: TGTGCCAGCAGCCATGGACAGGGGGACTATGGCTACACCTTC.

In this sample, this clone turned up a few times. This chain joins TRBV5-6 and TRBJ2-2; maybe TRBD1 (6 bases). V was clipped by 4 bases and J by 7 bases, with 14 bases between them. The CDR3 totals 14 residues. Germline V gene lookup returns CDR1 SGHDT and CDR2 YYEEEE. This chain's CDR3 is CASSEKDRFGELFF. The CDR3 bases are TGTGCCAGCAGCGAGAAGGACAGATTCGGGGAGCTGTTTTTT. Based on the CDR3 plus reference TRBV5-6 and TRBJ2-2, the full variable domain is DAGVTQSPTHLIKTRGQQVTLRCSPKSGHDTVSWYQQALGQGPQFIFQYYEEEERQRGNFPDRFSGHQFPNYSSELNVNALLLGDSALYLCASSEKDRFGELFFGEGSRLTVL.

This rearrangement joins TRBV4-1 to TRBJ2-5, with D possibly matching TRBD1 (6 bases). Germline loops: CDR1 MGHRA, CDR2 YSYEKL. The length of the CDR3 is 15 residues. Trimming pared 3 bases from V and 5 bases from J, leaving 16 bases between. CDR3 nucleotide sequence: TGCGCCAGCAGCCACGCCCGAGGGGGATCTGAGACCCAGTACTTC. Translation: CASSHARGGSETQYF.